A selection of T cell receptor beta chains follows, all from one sample in a study of blood T cell repertoires in COVID-19. The method was immunoSEQ multiplex PCR; TCRdb's version includes in-frame clones alone and lacks a portion of them. The sample records under 550,000 clones, around 90% being singletons. The sample taken for sequencing was peripheral blood. The origin of the receptors is a man between 18 and 29 years old with COVID-19, enrolled during active disease. The CDR3 runs from the conserved cysteine through the conserved F or W. Each record gives: V gene, CDR3 protein.

>TRBV2
CASSVEGSNQPQHF
>TRBV5-1
CASSLSRVEEQYF
>TRBV10-3
CAISQTGDEQYF
>TRBV14
CASSQNRPGGQGFGEQYF
>TRBV6-6
CASSSRGGRTDTQYF
>TRBV3-1/TRBV3-2
CASSPLAGGSGNEQFF
>TRBV7-6
CASSLEPAGSTDTQYF
>TRBV6-5
CASSPGTGSYEQYF
>TRBV10-3
CAISRDISNQPQHF
>TRBV5-1
CASSLDPRLYNEQFF
>TRBV11-3
CASSLVSSGGEETQYF
>TRBV6-1
CASSVGTSGRSGANVLTF
>TRBV2
CASRFQYTIYF
>TRBV19
CASSIGGDYGYTF
>TRBV6-5
CASRRQGRSPLHF
>TRBV5-1
CASSWGTADAAMNTEAFF
>TRBV5-1
CASSPSGHSSYEQYF
>TRBV19
CASSFSLAEAYEQYF
>TRBV3-1/TRBV3-2
CASSHRGTGVNSPLHF
>TRBV7-2
CASSLDRPNYGYTF
>TRBV20-1
CSASTGQGQHTQYF
>TRBV13
CASSQGLAGVENTQYF
>TRBV19
CASSISSYNEQFF
>TRBV10-1
CASRRDRDNSPLHF
>TRBV3-1/TRBV3-2
CASSRQAGVNEQYF
>TRBV10-1
CASSETRGNQPQHF
>TRBV5-1
CASSSPIDTGELFF
>TRBV3-1/TRBV3-2
CASSPPAGTNNNEQFF
>TRBV2
CASSEQGWRYEQYF
>TRBV11-3
CASSFIPASSYNEQFF
>TRBV27
CASSAQGAGNTIYF
>TRBV5-1
CASSLGGFGYTF
>TRBV29-1
CSARVSGGVEQFF
>TRBV14
CASSETAVTGELFF
>TRBV6-6
CASSYGTGNGGYTF
>TRBV25-1
CASSGDRGIYEQYF
>TRBV7-2
CASSPGVGRGTEAFF
>TRBV27
CASSPRTSGRGETQYF
>TRBV4-1
CASSPANRGESTDTQYF
>TRBV27
CASSGLGSYEQYF
>TRBV14
CASSGGSDTQYF
>TRBV29-1
CSVVGVFTDTQYF
>TRBV15
CATSREGGKVQQFF
>TRBV5-1
CASSSDTGELFF